The text below deals with one TCR beta chain. Random hexamers served to reverse transcribe about 0.45 to 1 ug RNA. Each CDR3 protein gets one entry after TCRdb re-called the immunoSEQ multiplex PCR reads with MiXCR. In the table there are around 26,000 distinct CDR3 sequences, 85% to 95% of which are singletons. The V end was cut by 0 bases, the J end by 3 bases, with 13 bases between. CDR1 and CDR2 from the germline V gene are SGHDT and YYEEEE. The CDR3 length is 16 residues. This sample stems from a study of CD8 T cells in Susac syndrome. Sequencing targeted TCR beta in blood CD8+ and CD4+ T cells. Age- and sex-matched healthy donors served as the control group.

The clonotype was recovered from a human donor in good health. Source material: CD8+ T cells from PBMCs. The chain couples TRBV5-6 to TRBJ2-4; possibly TRBD1 for D (6 bases). Written as DNA, the CDR3 is TGTGCCAGCAGCTTGGTCACAGGGAAGGGCAAAAACATTCAGTACTTC. This encodes CASSLVTGKGKNIQYF.